The TCR beta chain described here comes from a study of Ad26.COV2.S vaccination and SARS-CoV-2 variants. About the study: The donor participated in the COV1001 trial, in its Ad26.COV2.S arm. Ad26.COV2.S, an intramuscular injection, was given once or twice 56 days apart.

As for treatment: some 20 received Ad26.COV2.S at low or high dose, single or two shots; about 5 received placebo; per-sample allocation not given. Samples came from day 63 after the first vaccine or placebo injection. The germline V gene has CDR1 SEHNR and CDR2 FQNEAQ (reference sequence). V was cut by 5 bases and J by 6 bases, with 11 bases left in between. The CDR3 is made up of 14 amino acids. The assay was immunoSEQ multiplex PCR, and TCRdb's table has in-frame clones only and misses some. The table shows over 250,000 clones, with about 90% occurring only once. The V gene is TRBV7-9, the J gene TRBJ1-6, with a possible D match to TRBD1 (6 bases). The sample in question was peripheral blood, obtained in a trial of Ad26.COV2.S vaccine versus placebo. This TCR came from a person aged 18-60 years who received the Ad26.COV2.S COVID-19 vaccine or a placebo. The CDR3 sequence: CASSLQGSNSPLHF. CDR3 nucleotide sequence: TGTGCCAGCAGCCTACAGGGTTCTAATTCACCCCTCCACTTT.